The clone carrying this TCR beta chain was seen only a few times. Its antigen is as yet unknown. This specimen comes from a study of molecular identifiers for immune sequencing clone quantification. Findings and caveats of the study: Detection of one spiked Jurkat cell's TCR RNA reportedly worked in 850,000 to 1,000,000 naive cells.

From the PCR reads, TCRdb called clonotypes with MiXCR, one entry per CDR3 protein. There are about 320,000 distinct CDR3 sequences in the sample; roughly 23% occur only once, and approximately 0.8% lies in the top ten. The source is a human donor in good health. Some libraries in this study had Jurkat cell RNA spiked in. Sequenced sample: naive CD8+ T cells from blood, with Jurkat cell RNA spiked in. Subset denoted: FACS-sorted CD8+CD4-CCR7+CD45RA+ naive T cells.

CDR3 sequence: CASSPRQPGEQFF. The CDR3 nucleotides read TGTGCCAGCAGCCCCCGACAGCCCGGGGAGCAGTTCTTC. J is TRBJ2-1 and V is TRBV11-3; maybe TRBD1 (5 bases). The CDR3 runs 13 residues. Deletions cut 5 bases from V and 10 bases from J, with 15 bases between. Per germline, CDR1 SGHNT and CDR2 YENEEA.